What follows are 6 T cell receptor beta chains derived from one specimen sequenced in a study of cytomegalovirus exposure and HLA in healthy donors. Both 60 Vbeta primers and 13 Jbeta primers went into the PCR. Sequencing used immunoSEQ multiplex PCR; TCRdb keeps in-frame clones, though not all of them. The table has some 180,000 clones, roughly four fifths seen once. Specimen: PBMCs. Source of these receptors: a male donor in good health and CMV-seronegative.

The chain uses TRBV6-5 and TRBJ1-6; no firm D call. The CDR3 has 14 amino acids. Trimming took 5 bases from V and 7 from J, leaving 12 bases between them. In germline, CDR1 is MNHEY, CDR2 SVGAGI. The CDR3 DNA follows: TGTGCCAGCAGTGAAAGGGCGGGAAATTCACCCCTCCACTTT. This codes for CASSERAGNSPLHF.

V is TRBV6-5 and J is TRBJ1-6; D is unclear. Trimming cost V 2 bases and J 13 bases, with 15 bases left between them. The CDR3 has 14 residues. Germline V gene data show CDR1 as MNHEY and CDR2 as SVGAGI. CDR3 sequence reads: CASSYTRARSPLHF. CDR3 DNA sequence: TGTGCCAGCAGTTACACGCGGGCCCGGTCGCCCCTCCACTTT.

As for this clone: The junction does not match germline at one end; this may be a read error. The V gene is TRBV4-2, the J gene TRBJ2-4; 8 nucleotides match TRBD2. CDR1 LGHNA and CDR2 YNFKEQ come from the germline V gene. This CDR3 has 13 amino acids. The CDR3 sequence is CASSQVGERERSF. The DNA of the CDR3 is TGTGCCAGCAGCCAAGTTGGAGAGCGGGAGAGAAGCTTC.

The chain employs TRBV2 and TRBJ1-3; TRBD1 is a possible D gene (5 bases). The CDR3 loop spans 14 amino acids. The ends were cut back, 10 bases at V and 1 base at J, with 14 bases in the middle. Germline V gene sequence: CDR1 SNHLY, CDR2 FYNNEI. CDR3 DNA sequence: TGTGCCACCCTCCGGGGGGGGTCTGGAAACACCATATATTTT. Translated: CATLRGGSGNTIYF.

As concerns this clone: Mismatch with germline at one junction end may stem from a read error. This sequence joins TRBV9 and TRBJ2-7; 10 bases agree with TRBD2. CDR1 is SGDLS, CDR2 YYNGEE, per germline. This CDR3 is built from 15 residues. In nucleotides, the CDR3 is TGTGCCAGCAGCCCTGGACTAGCGGTTTCCTATGAGCAGTACTTC. It is translated as CASSPGLAVSYEQYF. Filled out from reference TRBV9 and TRBJ2-7, the complete variable domain reads DSGVTQTPKHLITATGQRVTLRCSPRSGDLSVYWYQQSLDQGLQFLIQYYNGEERAKGNILERFSAQQFPDLHSELNLSSLELGDSALYFCASSPGLAVSYEQYFGPGTRLTVT.

This rearrangement joins TRBV15 to TRBJ1-3; 10 bases are a match to TRBD1. CDR1 and CDR2 from the germline V gene are LNHNV and YYDKDF (reference sequence). The CDR3 length is 15 residues. With 5 bases clipped from V and 4 bases from J, the junction kept 5 bases outside the gene matches. The CDR3 coding sequence is TGTGCCACCAGCGCCGACAGGGGGCCCGGAAACACCATATATTTT. It yields the protein CATSADRGPGNTIYF.